This entry is about one T cell receptor beta chain. This clone has only one observation. There is no known antigen for this receptor. No quality values exist for individual bases; no much larger clone is one base distant. The record originates from a study of shared clonotypes between healthy human individuals (TCRdb year 2020). Regarding the complete study: A couple of women and three men aged 18 to 49 years were included in the cohort. Different laboratories and diverse techniques were used to prepare libraries and sequence TCR repertoires, to increase sequencing depth and limit assay-specific biases. Leukapheresis yielded between about 0.9 and 9.5 billion PBMCs per donor. For each donor, CD4 naive and CD4 memory were each given three plates, CD8 naive was given two plates, and CD8 memory was given one plate. Blood TCR repertoires of a handful of healthy adults were deeply sequenced to estimate repertoire size and the extent of clonotype sharing between individuals.

Summary of the overall study and its limitations: Incomplete sequencing was indicated by rarefaction of sorted-subset datasets, despite the large sequencing depth. Compared with non-shared clonotypes, the clonotypes found in all four sorted-subset donors had higher generation probabilities. Sharing across several donors was observed for about 5% of naive CD4, 3% to 3.5% of naive CD8, roughly 2.3% of memory CD4, and roughly 0.43% of memory CD8 clonotypes. Only blood was sampled, and tissue TCR repertoires likely differ from those in blood. Because the study included only a small number of donors, the genetic and exposure-history diversity represented was limited. Naive subsets generally had larger estimated clonotype richness than memory subsets. Pairwise subsampling indicated that sequencing depth was expected to affect the degree of clonotype sharing among donors.

CD8 naive samples were obtained by positive selection for CCR7 among CD45RO-negative cells, yielding a CD45RA+CCR7+ population from which TemRA cells were excluded. The donors were healthy, HIV-negative adults with no recently reported acute infections or vaccinations. Every donor was a Caucasian adult residing in Nashville, Tennessee, USA. After blood collection by leukapheresis, PBMCs were isolated using Ficoll-Histopaque density gradient centrifugation and then cryopreserved in the vapor phase of liquid nitrogen. Purity and quantity of every magnetically sorted T cell population were checked by analytical flow cytometry. From each sorted fraction, genomic DNA was isolated and quantified by UV absorbance on a Nanodrop 2000c. The junction carries 8 bases between V and J, which are trimmed by 7 bases and 1 base respectively. Based on the germline V gene (reference sequence), the CDR1 and CDR2 sequences are LNHNV and YYDKDF. The CDR3 numbers 13 residues from cysteine through phenylalanine. Solely the CDR3 DNA is kept, with 39 bases framed from the first base.

TCR CDR3 regions were amplified from genomic DNA by multiplex PCR using the deep immunoSEQ assay. Extracted genomic DNA from each cell subset was spread evenly across all wells of several immunoSEQ 96-well plates, with each plate serving as a replicate. For sorted subsets, each replicate PCR was loaded with 150 to 250 ng genomic DNA, equivalent to approximately 33,000 T cell genomes. The purified libraries were quantified using a Qubit 3.0 fluorometer, sized with a Bioanalyzer 2100, and then quantified again using the KAPA Library Quantification kit. Every immunoSEQ 96-well plate was sequenced on a separate single-read 150-cycle Illumina NextSeq 550 flow cell. Under the source paper's analysis protocol: Because the immunoSEQ output held only junctional sequences and lacked quality scores, the filtering could not match the filtering applied to full-length reads. Sequences were annotated with PyIR, a Python wrapper for IgBLAST v1.9, and V/J genes and CDR3 were assigned using IMGT germline references. Reads were removed for weak V/J assignments (E-value above 1e-6), missing CDR3, stop codons, out-of-frame junctions, or ambiguous translated residues. A V3J clonotype was defined by an identical inferred V gene, J gene, and CDR3 amino acid sequence. To compute the percentage overlap between repertoires, the number of shared unique clonotypes was divided by the size of the smaller repertoire. Three approaches were used to assess repertoire richness: RTK rarefaction, the Chao1 estimator, and Recon v2.1 estimates of unobserved clonotypes. For all TCRbeta clonotypes obtained by the gDNA method from four donors, generation probabilities were computed with OLGA. TCRdb holds this immuneACCESS table with in-frame rearrangements only. Some clones are missing; in checked studies, unresolved V genes explain under half, and the rest has no known cause. D and trimming come from the DNA, and the V and J calls and clone size come from that table. This sample is represented by around 610,000 clones; 95% to 97% of them were singletons. Clones ranked in the top ten supply roughly 0.12% of the sample.

Recombination connected TRBV15 to TRBJ2-1, with TRBD1 perhaps the D gene, on 5 matching bases. The origin of this receptor is a woman in her 30s in good health. What was sequenced was naive CD8+ T cells sorted from blood. Interpreted using the paper, the cell subset or site label stands for: CD45RA+CCR7+. This receptor carries the CDR3 CATKQVSYNEQFF. The sequence in DNA is TGTGCCACCAAACAGGTATCCTACAATGAGCAGTTCTTC.